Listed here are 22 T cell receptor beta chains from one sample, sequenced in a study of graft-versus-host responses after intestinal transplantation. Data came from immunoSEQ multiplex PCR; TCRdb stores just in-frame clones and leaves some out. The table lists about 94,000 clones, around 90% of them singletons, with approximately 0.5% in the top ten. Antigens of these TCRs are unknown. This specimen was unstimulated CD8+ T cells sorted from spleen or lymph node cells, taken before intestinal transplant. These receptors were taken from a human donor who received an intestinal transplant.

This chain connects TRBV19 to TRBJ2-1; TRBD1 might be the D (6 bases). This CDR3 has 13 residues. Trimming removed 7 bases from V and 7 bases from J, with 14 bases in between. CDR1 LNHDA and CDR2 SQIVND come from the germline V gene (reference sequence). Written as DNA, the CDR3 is TGTGCCAGTACTTATAGTAGGGGGAATGAGCAGTTCTTC. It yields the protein CASTYSRGNEQFF.

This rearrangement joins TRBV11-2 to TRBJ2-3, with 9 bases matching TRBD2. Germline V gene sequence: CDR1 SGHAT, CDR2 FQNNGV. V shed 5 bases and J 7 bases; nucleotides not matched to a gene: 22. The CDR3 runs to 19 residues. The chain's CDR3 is CASSLAAGLAGPSEYTQYF. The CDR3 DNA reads TGTGCCAGCAGCCTAGCCGCGGGGCTAGCGGGACCTTCTGAATATACGCAGTATTTT.

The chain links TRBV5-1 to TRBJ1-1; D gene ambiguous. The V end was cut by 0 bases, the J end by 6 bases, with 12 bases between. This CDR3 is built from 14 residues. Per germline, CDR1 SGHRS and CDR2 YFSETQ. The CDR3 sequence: CASSLEGLEAEAFF. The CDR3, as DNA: TGCGCCAGCAGCTTGGAGGGTTTGGAGGCTGAAGCTTTCTTT.

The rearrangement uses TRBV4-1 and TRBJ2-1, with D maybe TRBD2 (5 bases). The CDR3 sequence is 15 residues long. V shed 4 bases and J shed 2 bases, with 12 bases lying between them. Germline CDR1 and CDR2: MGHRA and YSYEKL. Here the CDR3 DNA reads TGCGCCAGCAGCCCCGGAGGTGGACCCTACAATGAGCAGTTCTTC. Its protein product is CASSPGGGPYNEQFF.

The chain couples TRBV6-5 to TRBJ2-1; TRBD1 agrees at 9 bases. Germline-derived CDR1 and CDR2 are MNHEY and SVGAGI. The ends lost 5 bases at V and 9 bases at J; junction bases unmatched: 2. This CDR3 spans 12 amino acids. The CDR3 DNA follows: TGTGCCAGCAGTACAGGGGGCGGTGAGCAGTTCTTC. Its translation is CASSTGGGEQFF.

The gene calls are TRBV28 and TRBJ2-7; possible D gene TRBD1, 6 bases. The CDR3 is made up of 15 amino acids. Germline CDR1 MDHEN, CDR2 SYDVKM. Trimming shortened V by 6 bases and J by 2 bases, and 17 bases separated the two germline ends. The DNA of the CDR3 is TGTGCCAGCAGCTTGAAGCCGAGGGGGACCTACGAGCAGTACTTC. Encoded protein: CASSLKPRGTYEQYF.

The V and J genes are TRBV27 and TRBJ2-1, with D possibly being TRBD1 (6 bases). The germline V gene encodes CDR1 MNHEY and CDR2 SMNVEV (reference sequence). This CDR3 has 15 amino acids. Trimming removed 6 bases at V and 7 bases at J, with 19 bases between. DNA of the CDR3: TGTGCCAGCAGGACGACAGGACTGGCCAAGAATGAGCAGTTCTTC. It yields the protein CASRTTGLAKNEQFF.

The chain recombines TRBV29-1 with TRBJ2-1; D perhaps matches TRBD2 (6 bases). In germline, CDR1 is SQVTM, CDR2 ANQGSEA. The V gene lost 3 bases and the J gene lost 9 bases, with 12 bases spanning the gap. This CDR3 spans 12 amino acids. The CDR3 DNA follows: TGCAGCGTTGAGACTAGTTGGGCTGAGCAGTTCTTC. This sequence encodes CSVETSWAEQFF.

For the CDR3, the DNA is TGTGCCAGCAGCACGGACAGGGCAGAAGCTTTCTTT. Translation: CASSTDRAEAFF. The chain has TRBV7-9 and TRBJ1-1; 8 bases fit TRBD1. The CDR3 has 12 amino acids. V lost 5 bases, J lost 8 bases, and 4 bases stayed unmatched. Germline lookup yields CDR1 SEHNR and CDR2 FQNEAQ (reference sequence). Full variable domain (outside the CDR3, taken from reference TRBV7-9 and TRBJ1-1): DTGVSQNPRHKITKRGQNVTFRCDPISEHNRLYWYRQTLGQGPEFLTYFQNEAQLEKSRLLSDRFSAERPKGSFSTLEIQRTEQGDSAMYLCASSTDRAEAFFGQGTRLTVV.

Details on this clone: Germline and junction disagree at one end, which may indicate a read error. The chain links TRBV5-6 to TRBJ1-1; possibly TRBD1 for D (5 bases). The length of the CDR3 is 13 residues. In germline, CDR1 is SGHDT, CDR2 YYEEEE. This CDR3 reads CASSLGGDGEAFF. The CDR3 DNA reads TGTGCTAGCAGCTTGGGGGGGGACGGTGAAGCTTTCTTT.

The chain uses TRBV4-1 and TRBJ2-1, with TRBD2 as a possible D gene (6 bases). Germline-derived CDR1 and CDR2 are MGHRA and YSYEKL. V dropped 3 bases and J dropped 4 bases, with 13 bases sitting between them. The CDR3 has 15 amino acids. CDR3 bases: TGCGCCAGCAGCCAGAGTAGCGGAGCATACAATGAGCAGTTCTTC. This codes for CASSQSSGAYNEQFF.

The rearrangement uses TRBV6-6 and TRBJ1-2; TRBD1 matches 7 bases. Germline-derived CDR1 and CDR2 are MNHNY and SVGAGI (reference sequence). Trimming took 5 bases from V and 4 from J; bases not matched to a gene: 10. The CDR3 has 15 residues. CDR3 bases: TGTGCCAGCAGTCCTTACACAGGGGATAGCTATGGCTACACCTTC. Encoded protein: CASSPYTGDSYGYTF.

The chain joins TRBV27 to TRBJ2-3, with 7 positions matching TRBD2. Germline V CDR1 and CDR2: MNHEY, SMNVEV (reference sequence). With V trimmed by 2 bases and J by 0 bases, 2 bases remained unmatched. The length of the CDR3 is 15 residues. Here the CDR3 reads CASSLLSGSTDTQYF. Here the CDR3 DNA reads TGTGCCAGCAGTTTACTTAGCGGGAGCACAGATACGCAGTATTTT.

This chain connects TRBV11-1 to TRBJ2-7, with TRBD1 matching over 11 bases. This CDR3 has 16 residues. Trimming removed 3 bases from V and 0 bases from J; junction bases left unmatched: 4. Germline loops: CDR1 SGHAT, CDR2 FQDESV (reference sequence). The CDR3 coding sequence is TGTGCCAGCAGCTTGGGGGACAGGGGGAGCTCCTACGAGCAGTACTTC. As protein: CASSLGDRGSSYEQYF.

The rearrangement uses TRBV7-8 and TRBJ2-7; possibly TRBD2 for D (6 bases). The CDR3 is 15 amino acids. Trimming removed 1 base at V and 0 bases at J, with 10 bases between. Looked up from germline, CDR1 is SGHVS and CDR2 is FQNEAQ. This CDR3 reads CASSLVGGSSYEQYF. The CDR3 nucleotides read TGTGCCAGCAGCTTAGTGGGGGGTAGCTCCTACGAGCAGTACTTC.

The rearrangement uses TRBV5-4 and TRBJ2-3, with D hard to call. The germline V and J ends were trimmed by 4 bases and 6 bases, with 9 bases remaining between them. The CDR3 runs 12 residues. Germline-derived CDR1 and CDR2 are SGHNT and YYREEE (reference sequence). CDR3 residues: CASSHLGDTQYF. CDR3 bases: TGTGCCAGCAGCCACCTCGGGGATACGCAGTATTTT.

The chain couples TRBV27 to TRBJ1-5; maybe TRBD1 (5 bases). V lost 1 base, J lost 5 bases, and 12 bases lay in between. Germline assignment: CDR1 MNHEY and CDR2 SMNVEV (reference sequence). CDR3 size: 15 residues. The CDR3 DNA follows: TGTGCCAGCAGTTTATATGGGGGGGATTATCAGCCCCAGCATTTT. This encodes CASSLYGGDYQPQHF.

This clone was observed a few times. The CDR3 region has the DNA TGCGCCAGCAGCAACAGGGCGGGCTCCTACGAGCAGTACTTC. It is translated as CASSNRAGSYEQYF. The chain has TRBV10-2 and TRBJ2-7, with D perhaps matching TRBD1 (6 bases). Germline V gene sequence: CDR1 WSHSY, CDR2 SAAADI. The CDR3 runs 14 residues. V lost 6 bases to trimming and J lost 0 bases, with 12 bases between them.

The CDR3 DNA is TGCGCCAGCAGCCCAGAAGGGGCCCCTAGCGGGAGCCAAGAGACCCAGTACTTC. This sequence encodes CASSPEGAPSGSQETQYF. The rearrangement uses TRBV4-1 and TRBJ2-5, with 10 bases aligning to TRBD2. The CDR3 runs to 18 residues. The V and J ends lost 4 bases and 1 base, in that order; junction bases with no gene match: 12. CDR1 and CDR2 (germline): MGHRA, YSYEKL.

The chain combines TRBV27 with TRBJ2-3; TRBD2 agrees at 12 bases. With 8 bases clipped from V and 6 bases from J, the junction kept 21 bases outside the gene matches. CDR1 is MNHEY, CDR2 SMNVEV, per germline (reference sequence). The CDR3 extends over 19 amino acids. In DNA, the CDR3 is TGTGCCAGCGGATTTGGGGGGATACTAGCGGGAGGACAAGGGGATACGCAGTATTTT. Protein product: CASGFGGILAGGQGDTQYF.

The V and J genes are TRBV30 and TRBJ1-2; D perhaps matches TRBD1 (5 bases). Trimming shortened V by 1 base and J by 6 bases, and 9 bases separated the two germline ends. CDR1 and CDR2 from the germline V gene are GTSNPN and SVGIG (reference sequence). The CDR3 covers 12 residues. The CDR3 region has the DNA TGTGCCTGGAGTGACGGGGGGGATGGCTACACCTTC. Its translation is CAWSDGGDGYTF.

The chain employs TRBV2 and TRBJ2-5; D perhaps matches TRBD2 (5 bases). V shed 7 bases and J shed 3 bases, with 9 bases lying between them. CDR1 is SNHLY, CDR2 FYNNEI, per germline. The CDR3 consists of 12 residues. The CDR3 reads CASKRTEETQYF. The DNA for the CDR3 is TGTGCCAGCAAGCGGACTGAAGAGACCCAGTACTTC.